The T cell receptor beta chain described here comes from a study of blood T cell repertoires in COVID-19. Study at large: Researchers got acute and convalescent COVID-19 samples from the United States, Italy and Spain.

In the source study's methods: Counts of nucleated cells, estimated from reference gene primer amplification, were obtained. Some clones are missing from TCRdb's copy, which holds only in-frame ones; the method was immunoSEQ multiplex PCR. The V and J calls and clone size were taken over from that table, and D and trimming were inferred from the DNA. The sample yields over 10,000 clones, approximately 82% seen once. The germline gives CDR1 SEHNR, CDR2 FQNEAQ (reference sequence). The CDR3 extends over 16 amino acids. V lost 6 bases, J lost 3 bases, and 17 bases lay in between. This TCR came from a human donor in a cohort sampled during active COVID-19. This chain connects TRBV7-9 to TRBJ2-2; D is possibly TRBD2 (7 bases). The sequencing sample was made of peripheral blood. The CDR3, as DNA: TGTGCCAGCAGGAGGGGGGGTTTGGCTCACACCGGGGAGCTGTTTTTT. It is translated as CASRRGGLAHTGELFF.